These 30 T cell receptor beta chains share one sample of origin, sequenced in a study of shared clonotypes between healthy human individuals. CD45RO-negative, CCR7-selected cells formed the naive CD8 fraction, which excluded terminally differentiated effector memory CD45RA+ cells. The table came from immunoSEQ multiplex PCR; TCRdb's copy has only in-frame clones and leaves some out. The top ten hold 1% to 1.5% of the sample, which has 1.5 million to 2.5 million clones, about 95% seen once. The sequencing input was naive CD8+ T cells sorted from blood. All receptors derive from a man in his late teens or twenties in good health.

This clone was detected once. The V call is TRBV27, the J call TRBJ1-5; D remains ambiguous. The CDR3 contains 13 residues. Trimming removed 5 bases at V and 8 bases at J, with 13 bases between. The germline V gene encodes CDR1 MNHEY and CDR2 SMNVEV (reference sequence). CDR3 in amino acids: CASSQDVGEPQHF. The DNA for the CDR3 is TGTGCCAGCAGTCAGGACGTTGGGGAGCCCCAGCATTTT.

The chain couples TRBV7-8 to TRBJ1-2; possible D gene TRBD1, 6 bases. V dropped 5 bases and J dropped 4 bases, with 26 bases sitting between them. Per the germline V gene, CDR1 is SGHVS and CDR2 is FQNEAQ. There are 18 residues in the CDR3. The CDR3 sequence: CASSQSLGGGTEIYGYTF. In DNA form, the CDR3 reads TGTGCCAGCAGCCAGTCACTAGGGGGAGGGACGGAAATCTATGGCTACACCTTC.

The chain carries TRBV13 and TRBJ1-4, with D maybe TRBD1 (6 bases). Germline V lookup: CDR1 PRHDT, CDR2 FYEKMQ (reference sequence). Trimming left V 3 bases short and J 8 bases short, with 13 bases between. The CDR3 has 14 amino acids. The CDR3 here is CASSFARGDEKLFF. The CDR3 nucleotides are TGTGCCAGCAGCTTTGCCAGGGGAGACGAAAAACTGTTTTTT.

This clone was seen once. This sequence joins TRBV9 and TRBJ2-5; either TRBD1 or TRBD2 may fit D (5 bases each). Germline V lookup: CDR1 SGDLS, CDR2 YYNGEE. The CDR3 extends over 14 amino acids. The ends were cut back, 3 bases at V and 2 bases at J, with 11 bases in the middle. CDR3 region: CASSAGTRQETQYF. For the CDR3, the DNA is TGTGCCAGCAGCGCTGGGACGCGACAAGAGACCCAGTACTTC.

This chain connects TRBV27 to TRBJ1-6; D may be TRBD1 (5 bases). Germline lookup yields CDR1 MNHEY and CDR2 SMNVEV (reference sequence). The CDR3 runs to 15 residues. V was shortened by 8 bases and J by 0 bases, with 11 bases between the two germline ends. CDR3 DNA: TGTGCCAGCGCGGAGGGGAGCTCCTATAATTCACCCCTCCACTTT. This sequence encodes CASAEGSSYNSPLHF.

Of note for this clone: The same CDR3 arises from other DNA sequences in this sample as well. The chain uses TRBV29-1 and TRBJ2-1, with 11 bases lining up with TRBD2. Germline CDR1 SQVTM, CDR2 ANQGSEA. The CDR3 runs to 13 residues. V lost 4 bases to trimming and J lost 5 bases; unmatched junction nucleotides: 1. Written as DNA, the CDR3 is TGCAGCGTTGTGGGACTAGCGGACAATGAGCAGTTCTTC. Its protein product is CSVVGLADNEQFF.

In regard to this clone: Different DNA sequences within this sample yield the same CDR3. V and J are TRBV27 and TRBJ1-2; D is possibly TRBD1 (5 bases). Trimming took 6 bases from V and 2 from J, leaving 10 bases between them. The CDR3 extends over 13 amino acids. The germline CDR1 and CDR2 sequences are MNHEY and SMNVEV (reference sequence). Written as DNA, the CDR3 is TGTGCCAGCAGGCCCGGGGGAAACTATGGCTACACCTTC. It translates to CASRPGGNYGYTF.

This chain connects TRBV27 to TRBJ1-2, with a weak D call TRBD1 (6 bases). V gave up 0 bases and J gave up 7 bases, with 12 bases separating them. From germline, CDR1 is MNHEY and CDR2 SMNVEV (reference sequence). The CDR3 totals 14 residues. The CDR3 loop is CASSLSGQGSGYTF. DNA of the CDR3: TGTGCCAGCAGTTTATCGGGGCAGGGGAGTGGCTACACCTTC.

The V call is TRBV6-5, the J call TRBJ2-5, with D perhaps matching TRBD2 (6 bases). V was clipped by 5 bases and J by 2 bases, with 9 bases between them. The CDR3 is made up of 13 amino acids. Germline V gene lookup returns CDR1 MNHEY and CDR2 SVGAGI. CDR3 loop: CASSSGHQETQYF. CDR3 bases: TGTGCCAGCAGTAGCGGGCATCAAGAGACCCAGTACTTC.

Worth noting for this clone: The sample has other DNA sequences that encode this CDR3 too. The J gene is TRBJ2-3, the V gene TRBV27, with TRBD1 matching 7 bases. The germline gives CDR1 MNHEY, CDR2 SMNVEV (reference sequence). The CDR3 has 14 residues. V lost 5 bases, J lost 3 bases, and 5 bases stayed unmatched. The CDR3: CASSLTGLTDTQYF. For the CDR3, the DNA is TGTGCCAGCAGTCTGACAGGGTTAACAGATACGCAGTATTTT.

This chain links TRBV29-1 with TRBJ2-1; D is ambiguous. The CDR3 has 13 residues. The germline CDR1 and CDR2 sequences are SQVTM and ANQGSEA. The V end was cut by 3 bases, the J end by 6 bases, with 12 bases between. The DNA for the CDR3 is TGCAGCGTTGAGAAGAGTCCCCTCAATGAGCAGTTCTTC. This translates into CSVEKSPLNEQFF.

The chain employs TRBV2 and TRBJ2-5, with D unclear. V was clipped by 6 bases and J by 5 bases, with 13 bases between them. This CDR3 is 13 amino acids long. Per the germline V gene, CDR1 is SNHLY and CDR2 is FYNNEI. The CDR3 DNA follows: TGTGCCAGCAGGGACCCCAACGGGGAGACCCAGTACTTC. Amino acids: CASRDPNGETQYF.

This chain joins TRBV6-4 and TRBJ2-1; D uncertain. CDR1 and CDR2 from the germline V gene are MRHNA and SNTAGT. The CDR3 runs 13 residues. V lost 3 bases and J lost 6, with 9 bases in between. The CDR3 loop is CASSDYGRNEQFF. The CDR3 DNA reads TGTGCCAGCAGTGATTACGGACGCAATGAGCAGTTCTTC.

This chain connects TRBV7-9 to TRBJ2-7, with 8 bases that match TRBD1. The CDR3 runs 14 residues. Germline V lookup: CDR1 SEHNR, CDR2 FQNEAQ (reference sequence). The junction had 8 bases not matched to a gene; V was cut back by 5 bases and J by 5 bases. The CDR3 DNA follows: TGTGCCAGCAGCCCTCCGGGACAGGAGGACGAGCAGTACTTC. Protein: CASSPPGQEDEQYF.

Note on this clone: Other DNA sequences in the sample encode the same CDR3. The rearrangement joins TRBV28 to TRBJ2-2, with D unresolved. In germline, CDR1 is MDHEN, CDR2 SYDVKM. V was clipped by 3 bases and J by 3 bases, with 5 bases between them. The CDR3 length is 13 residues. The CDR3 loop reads CASSFFDTGELFF. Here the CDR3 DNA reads TGTGCCAGCAGTTTCTTCGACACCGGGGAGCTGTTTTTT.

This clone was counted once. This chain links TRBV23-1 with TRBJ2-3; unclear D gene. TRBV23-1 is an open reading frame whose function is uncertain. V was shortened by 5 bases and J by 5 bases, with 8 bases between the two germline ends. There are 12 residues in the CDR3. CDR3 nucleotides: TGCGCCAGCAGTTGTACGGGAGATACGCAGTATTTT. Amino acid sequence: CASSCTGDTQYF.

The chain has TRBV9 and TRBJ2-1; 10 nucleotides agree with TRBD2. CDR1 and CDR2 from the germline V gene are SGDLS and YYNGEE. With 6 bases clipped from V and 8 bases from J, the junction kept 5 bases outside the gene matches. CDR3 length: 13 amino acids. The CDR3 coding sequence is TGTGCCAGCAACAGCGGGGGGGCCTATGAGCAGTTCTTC. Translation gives CASNSGGAYEQFF. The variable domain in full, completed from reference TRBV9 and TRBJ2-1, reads DSGVTQTPKHLITATGQRVTLRCSPRSGDLSVYWYQQSLDQGLQFLIQYYNGEERAKGNILERFSAQQFPDLHSELNLSSLELGDSALYFCASNSGGAYEQFFGPGTRLTVL.

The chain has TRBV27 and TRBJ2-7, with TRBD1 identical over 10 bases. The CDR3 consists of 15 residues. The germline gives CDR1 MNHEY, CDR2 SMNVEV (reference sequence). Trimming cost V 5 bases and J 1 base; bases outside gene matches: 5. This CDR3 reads CASSVSDRGSYEQYF. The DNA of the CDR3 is TGTGCCAGCAGTGTCTCGGACAGGGGGTCCTACGAGCAGTACTTC.

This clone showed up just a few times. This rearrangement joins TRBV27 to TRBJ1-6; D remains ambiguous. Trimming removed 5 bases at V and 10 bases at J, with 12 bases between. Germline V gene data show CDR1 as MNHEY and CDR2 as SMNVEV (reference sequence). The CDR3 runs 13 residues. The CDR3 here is CASSKIGISPLHF. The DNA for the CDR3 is TGTGCCAGCAGTAAAATAGGGATATCACCCCTCCACTTT.

The CDR3 bases are TGTGCCAGTAGTATCTTCTTTGGGCCCTACGAGCAGTACTTC. As protein: CASSIFFGPYEQYF. This chain connects TRBV19 to TRBJ2-7; D call uncertain. From germline, CDR1 is LNHDA and CDR2 SQIVND (reference sequence). Between the trimmed V and J ends, which lost 3 bases and 2 bases, there was a span of 11 bases. The CDR3 covers 14 residues.

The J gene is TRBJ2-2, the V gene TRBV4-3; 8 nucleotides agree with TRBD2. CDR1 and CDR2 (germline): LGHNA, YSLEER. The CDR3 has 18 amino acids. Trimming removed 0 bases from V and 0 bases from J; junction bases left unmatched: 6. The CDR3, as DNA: TGCGCCAGCAGCCAAGATGGTCTAGCGGGCTCGAACACCGGGGAGCTGTTTTTT. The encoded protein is CASSQDGLAGSNTGELFF.

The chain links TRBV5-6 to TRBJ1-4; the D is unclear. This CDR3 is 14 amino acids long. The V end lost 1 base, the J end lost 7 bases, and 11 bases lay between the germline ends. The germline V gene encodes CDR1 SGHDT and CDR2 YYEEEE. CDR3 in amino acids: CASSLWGSSEKLFF. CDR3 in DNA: TGTGCCAGCAGCTTGTGGGGATCTAGTGAAAAACTGTTTTTT.

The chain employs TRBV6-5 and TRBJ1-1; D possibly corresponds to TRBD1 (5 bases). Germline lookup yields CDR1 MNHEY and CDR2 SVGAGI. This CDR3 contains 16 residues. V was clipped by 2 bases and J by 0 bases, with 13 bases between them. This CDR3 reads CASSYDPGRMNTEAFF. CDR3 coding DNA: TGTGCCAGCAGTTACGACCCGGGACGGATGAACACTGAAGCTTTCTTT.

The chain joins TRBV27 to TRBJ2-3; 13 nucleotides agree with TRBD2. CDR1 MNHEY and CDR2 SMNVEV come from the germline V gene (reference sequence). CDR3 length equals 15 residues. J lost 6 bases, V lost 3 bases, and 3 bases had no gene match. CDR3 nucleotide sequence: TGTGCCAGCAGTTTCGGACTAGCGGGAGCGGATACGCAGTATTTT. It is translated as CASSFGLAGADTQYF.

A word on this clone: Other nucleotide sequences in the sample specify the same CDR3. DNA of the CDR3: TGTGCCTGGAGTGCCGGGACCGAGCAGTACTTC. As protein: CAWSAGTEQYF. The chain joins TRBV30 to TRBJ2-7, with D perhaps given as TRBD1 or TRBD2 (5 bases each). The CDR3 is 11 residues long. Germline CDR1 and CDR2: GTSNPN and SVGIG (reference sequence). V dropped 1 base and J dropped 6 bases, with 7 bases sitting between them. The full variable domain, completed using reference TRBV30 and TRBJ2-7, is SQTIHQWPATLVQPVGSPLSLECTVEGTSNPNLYWYRQAAGRGLQLLFYSVGIGQISSEVPQNLSASRPQDRQFILSSKKLLLSDSGFYLCAWSAGTEQYFGPGTRLTVT.

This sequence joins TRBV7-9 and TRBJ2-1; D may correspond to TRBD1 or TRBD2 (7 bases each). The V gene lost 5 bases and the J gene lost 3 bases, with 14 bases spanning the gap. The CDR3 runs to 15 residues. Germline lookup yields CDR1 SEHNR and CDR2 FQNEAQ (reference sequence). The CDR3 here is CASSIRGGFYNEQFF. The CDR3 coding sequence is TGTGCCAGCAGCATCAGGGGGGGCTTCTACAATGAGCAGTTCTTC.

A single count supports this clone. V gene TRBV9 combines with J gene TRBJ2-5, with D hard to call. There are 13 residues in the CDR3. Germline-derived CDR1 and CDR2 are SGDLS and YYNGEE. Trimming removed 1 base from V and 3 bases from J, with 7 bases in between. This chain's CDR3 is CASSVSDEETQYF. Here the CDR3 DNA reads TGTGCCAGCAGCGTATCGGACGAAGAGACCCAGTACTTC. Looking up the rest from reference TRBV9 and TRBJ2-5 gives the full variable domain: DSGVTQTPKHLITATGQRVTLRCSPRSGDLSVYWYQQSLDQGLQFLIQYYNGEERAKGNILERFSAQQFPDLHSELNLSSLELGDSALYFCASSVSDEETQYFGPGTRLLVL.

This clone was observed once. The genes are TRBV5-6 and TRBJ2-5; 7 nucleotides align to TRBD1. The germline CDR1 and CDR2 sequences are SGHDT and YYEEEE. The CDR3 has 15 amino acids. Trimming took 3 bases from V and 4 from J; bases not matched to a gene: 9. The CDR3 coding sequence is TGTGCCAGCAGCTATTTGGGGACAGAAGTAGAGACCCAGTACTTC. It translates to CASSYLGTEVETQYF.

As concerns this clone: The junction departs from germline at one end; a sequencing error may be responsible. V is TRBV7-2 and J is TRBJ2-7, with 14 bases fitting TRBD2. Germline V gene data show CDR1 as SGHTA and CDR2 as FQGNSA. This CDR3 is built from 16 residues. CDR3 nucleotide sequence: TGTGCCAGCAGCTCTACCTCCTTGGGACTAGCGGGAGAGTCAATCTTC. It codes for CASSSTSLGLAGESIF.

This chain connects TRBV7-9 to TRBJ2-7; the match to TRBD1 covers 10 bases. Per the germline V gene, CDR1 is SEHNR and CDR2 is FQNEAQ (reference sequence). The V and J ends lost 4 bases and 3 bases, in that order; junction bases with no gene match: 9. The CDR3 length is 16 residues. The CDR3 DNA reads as TGTGCCAGCAGCTCGTCCAGAGGGGACAGGGGCTACGAGCAGTACTTC. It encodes CASSSSRGDRGYEQYF.